This T cell receptor (beta chain) was retrieved from a study of blood T cell repertoires in COVID-19. Overall study context: The samples span acute and convalescent COVID-19 from the United States, Italy and Spain.

CDR1 and CDR2 (germline): SGHTA, FQGNSA. The ends were cut back, 5 bases at V and 1 base at J, with 9 bases in the middle. CDR3 length: 14 residues. Repertoires were generated with immunoSEQ multiplex PCR, while TCRdb's copy carries only in-frame clones and drops some. The sample has roughly 290,000 clones, approximately 89% seen once. The chain links TRBV7-2 to TRBJ1-5; no clear D. Sequencing was carried out using peripheral blood. The clonotype originates from a woman aged 55 to 70 with acute or convalescent COVID-19. The DNA for the CDR3 is TGTGCCAGCAGCCTAGACTGGAGCAATCAGCCCCAGCATTTT. As protein: CASSLDWSNQPQHF.